The clone carrying this TCR beta chain has just a few counts. Its target is unknown. The data belong to a study of blood T cells in healthy people across ages. Together with a sample-barcoded 5' primer, a J-beta primer mix was included in a second PCR lasting about 7 to 12 cycles. MiXCR was run by TCRdb on the 5' RACE reads, yielding one entry per CDR3 protein. Among about 800,000 distinct CDR3 sequences listed, 20% to 25% were seen once. The V gene's germline CDR1 is LNHNV and CDR2 YYDKDF (reference sequence). CDR3 length: 16 residues. The V gene lost 0 bases and the J gene lost 0 bases, with 11 bases spanning the gap. Study findings and constraints: For the donors, CMV status was unknown and possibly confounded expanded clonotype changes.

These data were also filed under a second study, of T cells of mothers and their children.

The chain uses TRBV15 and TRBJ2-5; D perhaps matches TRBD1 (5 bases). Sequencing used blood. The receptor was derived from a boy younger than 18 in good health. In DNA form, the CDR3 reads TGTGCCACCAGCAGAGATGACAGTATGTACCAAGAGACCCAGTACTTC. Translation gives CATSRDDSMYQETQYF.